The T cell receptor beta chain under discussion was sequenced for a study of blood T cell repertoires in COVID-19. Background on the study: Acute and convalescent COVID-19 samples came from the United States, Italy and Spain. T cells, B-cell-depleted T cells, or PBMCs supplied cDNA or gDNA.

The V and J ends lost 6 bases and 4 bases respectively, with 18 bases between them. This CDR3 has 15 residues. Germline values: CDR1 SGHAT, CDR2 FQNNGV. Methods used by the authors: Using reference gene primer amplification, nucleated cell counts were estimated. Libraries were prepared by immunoSEQ multiplex PCR; TCRdb keeps only in-frame clonotypes and omits some of them. V and J calls and clone size are given by that table; D and trimming were obtained from the DNA. This table holds around 250,000 clones, approximately 84% found once. Input material: peripheral blood. The TCR originated in a man between 50 and 59 years old with active or convalescent COVID-19. The rearrangement uses TRBV11-2 and TRBJ1-2; D is unclear. The CDR3 sequence is CASSPLWQAFYGYTF. DNA of the CDR3: TGTGCCAGCAGTCCTCTTTGGCAGGCGTTCTATGGCTACACCTTC.